This T cell receptor (beta chain) was documented in a study of blood T cell repertoires in COVID-19. Study at large: Sites in the United States, Italy and Spain provided acute and convalescent COVID-19 samples. Sample material is recorded as cDNA or gDNA derived from T cells, B-cell-depleted T cells, or PBMCs.

Authors' analysis steps: Reference gene primer amplification gave nucleated cell count estimates. Generated by immunoSEQ multiplex PCR, the TCRdb table keeps only in-frame clones and is missing some. V and J calls plus clone size are reproduced from that table; the DNA served to infer D and trimming. The sample holds around 69,000 clones; 75% to 90% are singletons and the top ten take 4.9%. This clone was seen only once. Trimming left V 6 bases short and J 3 bases short, with 11 bases between. CDR3 length equals 13 residues. Specimen: peripheral blood. The origin of this receptor is a woman in her fifties or sixties with active COVID-19. J is TRBJ1-1 and V is TRBV12-3 or TRBV12-4; D not resolved. For the CDR3, the DNA is TGTGCCAGCAGATCCTCAGGTTACACTGAAGCTTTCTTT. Residues: CASRSSGYTEAFF.